This T cell receptor (beta chain) was documented in a study of identical twins. The study's findings and limits: There were fewer insertions in abundant cord blood beta clonotypes, but memory repertoires showed no such pattern.

V lost 1 base, J lost 3 bases, and 6 bases lay in between. This CDR3 has 14 amino acids. CDR1 is LGHDT, CDR2 YNNKEL, per germline (reference sequence). Unique molecular identifiers were present on cDNA, and template switching added a universal primer site. MiXCR, applied by TCRdb to the 5' RACE reads, yields one record per CDR3 protein. Among 500,000 to 550,000 distinct CDR3 sequences listed, roughly a fifth were seen once. As for this clonotype: Its antigen is currently unknown.

The same sample was also studied in work on T cells expressing NK-cell markers. That investigation notes: Of the CD8+ T cell pool in about six donors, about 1.0-7.0% was accounted for by dominant NKG2C+ clonotypes. Unclear, still, was the HCMV specificity of the expanded NKG2C+ T cell clones.

This sequence joins TRBV3-1 and TRBJ1-4; the D is unclear. This TCR was sampled from a woman aged 18-30 years in good health. Sequenced material: CD4+ T cells sorted from blood. CDR3 residues: CASSQVQANEKLFF. Here the CDR3 DNA reads TGTGCCAGCAGCCAAGTCCAGGCTAATGAAAAACTGTTTTTT.